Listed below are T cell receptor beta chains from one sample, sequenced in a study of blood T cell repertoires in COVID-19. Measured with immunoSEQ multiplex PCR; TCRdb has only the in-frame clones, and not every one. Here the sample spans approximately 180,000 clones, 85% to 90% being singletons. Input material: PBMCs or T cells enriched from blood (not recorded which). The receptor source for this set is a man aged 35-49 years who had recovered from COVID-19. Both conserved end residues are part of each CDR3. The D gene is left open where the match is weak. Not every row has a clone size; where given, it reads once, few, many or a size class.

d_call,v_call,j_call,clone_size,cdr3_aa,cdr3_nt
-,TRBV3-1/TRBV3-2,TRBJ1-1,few,CASSQGTGNTEAFF,TGTGCCAGCAGCCAAGGAACAGGGAACACTGAAGCTTTCTTT
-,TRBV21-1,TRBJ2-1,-,CASSKETGGGNEQFF,TGTGCCAGCAGCAAAGAGACAGGGGGCGGGAATGAGCAGTTCTTC
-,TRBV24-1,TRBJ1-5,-,CATSEGTPNQPQHF,TGTGCCACCAGTGAAGGGACACCCAATCAGCCCCAGCATTTT
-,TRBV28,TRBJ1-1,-,CASSFRGGYTEAFF,TGTGCCAGCAGTTTCAGGGGAGGGTACACTGAAGCTTTCTTT
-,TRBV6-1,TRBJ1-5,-,CASSDGVGGQPQHF,TGTGCCAGCAGTGATGGGGTAGGGGGTCAGCCCCAGCATTTT
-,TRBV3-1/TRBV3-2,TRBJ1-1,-,CASSRAAWENEAFF,TGTGCCAGCAGCCGGGCTGCCTGGGAGAATGAAGCTTTCTTT
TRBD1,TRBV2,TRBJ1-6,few,CASSEGWVGDRTHNSPLHF,TGTGCCAGCAGTGAAGGTTGGGTTGGGGACAGAACCCATAATTCACCCCTCCACTTT
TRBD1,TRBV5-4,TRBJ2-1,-,CASSLGQGAWNEQFF,TGTGCCAGCAGCTTGGGACAGGGGGCATGGAATGAGCAGTTCTTC
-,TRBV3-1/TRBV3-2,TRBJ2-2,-,CASSLLRRTNTGELFF,TGTGCCAGCAGCCTACTTAGGCGGACGAACACCGGGGAGCTGTTTTTT
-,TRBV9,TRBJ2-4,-,CASSVEGAGLSLYF,TGTGCCAGCAGCGTAGAGGGTGCAGGGCTTTCTCTGTACTTC
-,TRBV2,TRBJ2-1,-,CASSASDNEQFF,TGTGCCAGCAGTGCGAGTGACAATGAGCAGTTCTTC
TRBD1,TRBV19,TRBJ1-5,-,CASSIMYRIGGTGAFHQPQHF,TGTGCCAGTAGTATAATGTATAGGATCGGAGGGACAGGGGCTTTTCATCAGCCCCAGCATTTT
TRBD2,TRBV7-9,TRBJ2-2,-,CASSWSGGGAGELFF,TGTGCCAGCAGCTGGAGCGGGGGCGGCGCCGGGGAGCTGTTTTTT
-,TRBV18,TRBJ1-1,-,CASSPLEDTEAFF,TGTGCCAGCTCACCATTGGAGGACACTGAAGCTTTCTTT
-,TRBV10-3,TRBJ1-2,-,CAIRGRNGYTF,TGTGCCATCAGGGGGCGGAATGGCTACACCTTC
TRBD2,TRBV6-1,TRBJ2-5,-,CASSEWGLAGDLQETQYF,TGTGCCAGCAGTGAATGGGGGCTAGCGGGGGACCTACAAGAGACCCAGTACTTC
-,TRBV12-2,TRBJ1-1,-,CASRFAPGEGAFF,TGTGCAAGTCGTTTCGCCCCGGGGGAGGGAGCTTTCTTT
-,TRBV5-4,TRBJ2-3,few,CASSLAQRGGDTQYF,TGTGCCAGCAGCTTGGCCCAAAGAGGCGGGGATACGCAGTATTTT
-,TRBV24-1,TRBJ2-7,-,CATSDVRSGGREQYF,TGTGCCACCAGTGATGTACGGTCCGGGGGGCGAGAGCAGTACTTC
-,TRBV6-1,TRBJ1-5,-,CASSDPGRGQDQPQHF,TGTGCCAGCAGTGACCCCGGGAGGGGCCAGGATCAGCCCCAGCATTTT
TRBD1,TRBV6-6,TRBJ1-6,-,CASRGTGNSPLHF,TGTGCCAGCAGGGGGACAGGGAATTCACCCCTCCACTTT
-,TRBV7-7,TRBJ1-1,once,CASSQLGGTEAFF,TGTGCTAGCAGCCAATTAGGAGGGACTGAAGCTTTCTTT
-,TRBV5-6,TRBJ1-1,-,CASSVRGNTEAFF,TGTGCCAGCAGCGTACGGGGGAACACTGAAGCTTTCTTT
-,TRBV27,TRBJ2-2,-,CASSFSIGASSKTGELFF,TGTGCCAGCAGTTTTAGTATAGGGGCATCTTCTAAGACCGGGGAGCTGTTTTTT
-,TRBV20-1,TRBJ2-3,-,CSARSLDTQYF,TGCAGTGCCAGATCCCTAGATACGCAGTATTTT
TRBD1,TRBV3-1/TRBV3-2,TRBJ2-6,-,CASSQRTGAWVRANVLTF,TGTGCCAGCAGCCAAAGAACAGGGGCCTGGGTCCGGGCCAACGTCCTGACTTTC
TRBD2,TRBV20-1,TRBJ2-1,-,CSASQSSGRRNEQFF,TGCAGTGCTAGTCAGTCTAGCGGGAGGCGTAATGAGCAGTTCTTC
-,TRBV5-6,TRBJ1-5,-,CASSLGEFNQPQHF,TGTGCCAGCAGCTTGGGTGAGTTCAATCAGCCCCAGCATTTT
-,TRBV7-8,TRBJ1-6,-,CASSITPGKGGSPLHF,TGTGCCAGCAGCATTACTCCAGGGAAAGGGGGTTCACCCCTCCACTTT
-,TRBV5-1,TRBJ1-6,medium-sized,CASSHDGQFSYNSPLHF,TGCGCCAGCAGCCACGACGGACAGTTCTCCTATAATTCACCCCTCCACTTT
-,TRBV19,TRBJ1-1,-,CASSARVPVNTEAFF,TGTGCCAGTAGTGCCCGAGTCCCCGTGAACACTGAAGCTTTCTTT
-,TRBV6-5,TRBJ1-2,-,CASSYSKVEANYGYTF,TGTGCCAGCAGTTACTCGAAAGTGGAGGCTAACTATGGCTACACCTTC
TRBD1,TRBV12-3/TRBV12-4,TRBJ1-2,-,CASSWGQGGGYTF,TGTGCCAGCAGCTGGGGACAGGGAGGTGGCTACACCTTC
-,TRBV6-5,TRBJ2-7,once,CASRSSGYEQYF,TGTGCCAGCAGATCCTCAGGCTACGAGCAGTACTTC
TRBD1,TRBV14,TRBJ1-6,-,CASSLGQGRDWAPLHF,TGTGCCAGCAGTCTTGGACAGGGCCGTGATTGGGCACCCCTCCACTTT
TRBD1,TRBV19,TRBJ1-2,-,CASSTGGQGTYGYTF,TGTGCCAGTAGTACGGGGGGACAGGGGACCTATGGCTACACCTTC
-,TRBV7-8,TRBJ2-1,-,CASSPGTRNNEQFF,TGTGCCAGCAGCCCCGGGACTCGAAACAATGAGCAGTTCTTC